This T cell receptor beta chain was identified in a study of T-cell memory formation after mild COVID-19. This CDR3 comprises 16 residues. Per the germline V gene, CDR1 is SGHKS and CDR2 is YYEKEE (reference sequence). Trimming removed 0 bases from V and 5 bases from J, with 17 bases in between. TCRdb re-called the 5' RACE reads through MiXCR, storing one row per CDR3 protein. The sample lists fewer than 200,000 distinct CDR3 sequences; around 18% were seen once. The receptor comes from a man younger than 35 who had mild COVID-19 (a few samples of this study predate the infection). Cell type and time point are not known. The genes are TRBV5-5 and TRBJ2-5; D is unclear. Sample: PBMCs or a T cell subset sorted from them (not recorded which). The CDR3 DNA is TGTGCCAGCAGCTTGGGTGCCGCAAGGAATGGGGAGACCCAGTACTTC. As protein: CASSLGAARNGETQYF. Together with reference TRBV5-5 and TRBJ2-5, the CDR3 gives the full variable domain: DAGVTQSPTHLIKTRGQQVTLRCSPISGHKSVSWYQQVLGQGPQFIFQYYEKEERGRGNFPDRFSARQFPNYSSELNVNALLLGDSALYLCASSLGAARNGETQYFGPGTRLLVL.